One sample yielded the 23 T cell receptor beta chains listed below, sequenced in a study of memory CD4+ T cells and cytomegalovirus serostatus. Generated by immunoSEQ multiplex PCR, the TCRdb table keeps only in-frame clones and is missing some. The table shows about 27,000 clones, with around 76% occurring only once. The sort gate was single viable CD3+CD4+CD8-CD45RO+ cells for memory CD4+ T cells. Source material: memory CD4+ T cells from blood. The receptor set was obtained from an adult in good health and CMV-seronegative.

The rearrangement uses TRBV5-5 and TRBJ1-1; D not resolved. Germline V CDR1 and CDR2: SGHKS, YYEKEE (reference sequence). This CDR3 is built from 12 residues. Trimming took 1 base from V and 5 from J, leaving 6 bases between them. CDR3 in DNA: TGTGCCAGCAGCTTGCGTGGGACTGAAGCTTTCTTT. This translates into CASSLRGTEAFF.

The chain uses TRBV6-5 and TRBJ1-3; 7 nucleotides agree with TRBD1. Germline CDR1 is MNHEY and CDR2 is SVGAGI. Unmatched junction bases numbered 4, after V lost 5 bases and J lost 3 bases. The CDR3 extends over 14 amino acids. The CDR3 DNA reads TGTGCCAGCAGTGAACAGGGGTATGGAAACACCATATATTTT. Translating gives CASSEQGYGNTIYF.

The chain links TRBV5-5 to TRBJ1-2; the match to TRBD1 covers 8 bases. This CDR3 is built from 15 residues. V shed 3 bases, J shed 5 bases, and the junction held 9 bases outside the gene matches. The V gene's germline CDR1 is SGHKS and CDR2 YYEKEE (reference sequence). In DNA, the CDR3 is TGTGCCAGCAGCTACTCCGGGACAGGAGAATATGGCTACACCTTC. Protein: CASSYSGTGEYGYTF.

DNA for the CDR3: TGTGCCAGCAGCTTAGGCGTTGGTCGGGACTCTGGAAACACCATATATTTT. Its protein product is CASSLGVGRDSGNTIYF. This rearrangement joins TRBV7-2 to TRBJ1-3, with no clear D. V shed 1 base and J shed 0 bases, with 13 bases lying between them. CDR1 and CDR2 (germline): SGHTA, FQGNSA. The CDR3 spans 17 residues.

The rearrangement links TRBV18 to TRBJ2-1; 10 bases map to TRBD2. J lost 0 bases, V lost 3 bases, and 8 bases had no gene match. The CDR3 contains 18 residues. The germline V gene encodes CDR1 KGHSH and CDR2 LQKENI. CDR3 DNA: TGTGCCAGCTCACCGCGAACAGTAGCGGGGGGCTCCTACAATGAGCAGTTCTTC. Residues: CASSPRTVAGGSYNEQFF.

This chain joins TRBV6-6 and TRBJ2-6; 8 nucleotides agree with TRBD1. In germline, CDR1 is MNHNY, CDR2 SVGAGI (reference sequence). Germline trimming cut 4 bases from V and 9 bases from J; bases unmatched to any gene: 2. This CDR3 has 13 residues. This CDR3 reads CASSSRGHNVLTF. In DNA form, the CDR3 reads TGTGCCAGCAGTTCCAGGGGGCACAACGTCCTGACTTTC.

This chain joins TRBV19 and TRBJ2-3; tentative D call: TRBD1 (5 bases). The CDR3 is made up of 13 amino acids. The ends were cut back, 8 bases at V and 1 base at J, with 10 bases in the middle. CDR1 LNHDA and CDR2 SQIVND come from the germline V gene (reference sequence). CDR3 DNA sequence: TGTGCCAGTCGAACAGGAGGCACAGATACGCAGTATTTT. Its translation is CASRTGGTDTQYF.

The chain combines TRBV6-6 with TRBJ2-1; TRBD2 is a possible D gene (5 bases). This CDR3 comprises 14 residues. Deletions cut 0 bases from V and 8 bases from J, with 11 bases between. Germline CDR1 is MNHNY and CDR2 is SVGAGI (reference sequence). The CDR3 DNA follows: TGTGCCAGCAGTTACTCCTTCGCCGGGGATGAGCAGTTCTTC. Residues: CASSYSFAGDEQFF.

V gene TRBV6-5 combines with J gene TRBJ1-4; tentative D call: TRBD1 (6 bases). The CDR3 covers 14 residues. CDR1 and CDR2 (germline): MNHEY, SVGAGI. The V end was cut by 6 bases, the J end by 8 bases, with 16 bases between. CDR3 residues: CASRADGGREKLFF. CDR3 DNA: TGTGCCAGCAGGGCCGATGGGGGGCGAGAAAAACTGTTTTTT.

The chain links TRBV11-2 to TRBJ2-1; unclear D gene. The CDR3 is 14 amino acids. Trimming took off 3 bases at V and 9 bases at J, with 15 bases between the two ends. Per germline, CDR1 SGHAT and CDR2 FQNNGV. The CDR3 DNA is TGTGCCAGCAGCTTGGCCATTATGTCGCCTGAGCAGTTCTTC. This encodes CASSLAIMSPEQFF. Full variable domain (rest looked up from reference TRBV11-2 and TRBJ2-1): EAGVAQSPRYKIIEKRQSVAFWCNPISGHATLYWYQQILGQGPKLLIQFQNNGVVDDSQLPKDRFSAERLKGVDSTLKIQPAKLEDSAVYLCASSLAIMSPEQFFGPGTRLTVL.

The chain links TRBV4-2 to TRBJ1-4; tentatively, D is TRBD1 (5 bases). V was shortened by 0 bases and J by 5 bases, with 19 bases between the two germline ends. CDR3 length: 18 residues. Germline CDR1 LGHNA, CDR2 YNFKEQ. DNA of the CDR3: TGTGCCAGCAGCCAAGACCCCTCGACTCCGGGGGTGAATGAAAAACTGTTTTTT. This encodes CASSQDPSTPGVNEKLFF.

The CDR3 reads CASADRGEENQPQHF. The CDR3 DNA follows: TGTGCCAGTGCGGACAGGGGGGAAGAAAATCAGCCCCAGCATTTT. The V and J genes are TRBV19 and TRBJ1-5; the match to TRBD1 covers 10 bases. Per germline, CDR1 LNHDA and CDR2 SQIVND (reference sequence). V dropped 8 bases and J dropped 4; count of bases not matched to a gene: 8. The CDR3 sequence is 15 residues long.

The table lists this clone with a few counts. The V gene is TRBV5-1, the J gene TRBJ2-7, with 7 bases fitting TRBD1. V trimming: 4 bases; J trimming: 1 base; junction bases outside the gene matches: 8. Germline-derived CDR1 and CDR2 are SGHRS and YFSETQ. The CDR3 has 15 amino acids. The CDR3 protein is CASSILTGYSYEQYF. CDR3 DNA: TGCGCCAGCAGCATCCTGACAGGGTATTCCTACGAGCAGTACTTC.

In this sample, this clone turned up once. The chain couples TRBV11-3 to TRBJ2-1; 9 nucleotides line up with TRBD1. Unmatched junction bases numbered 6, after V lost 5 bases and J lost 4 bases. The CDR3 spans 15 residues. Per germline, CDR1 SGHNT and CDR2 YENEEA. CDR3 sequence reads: CASSRGTGRYNEQFF. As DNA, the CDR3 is TGTGCCAGCAGCCGCGGGACAGGGAGGTACAATGAGCAGTTCTTC.

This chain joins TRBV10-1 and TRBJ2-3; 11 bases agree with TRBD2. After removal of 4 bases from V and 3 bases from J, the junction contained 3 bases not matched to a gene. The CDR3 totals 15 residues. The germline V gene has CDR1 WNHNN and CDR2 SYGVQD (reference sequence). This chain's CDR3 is CASSGTSGRTDTQYF. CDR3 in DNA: TGCGCCAGCAGTGGCACTAGCGGGAGAACAGATACGCAGTATTTT.

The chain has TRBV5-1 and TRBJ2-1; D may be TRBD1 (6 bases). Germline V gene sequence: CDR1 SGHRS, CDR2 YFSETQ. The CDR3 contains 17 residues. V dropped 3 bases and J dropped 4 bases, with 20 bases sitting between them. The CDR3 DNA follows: TGCGCCAGCAGCTCGTACTCAGGGGCGACATTGTACAATGAGCAGTTCTTC. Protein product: CASSSYSGATLYNEQFF.

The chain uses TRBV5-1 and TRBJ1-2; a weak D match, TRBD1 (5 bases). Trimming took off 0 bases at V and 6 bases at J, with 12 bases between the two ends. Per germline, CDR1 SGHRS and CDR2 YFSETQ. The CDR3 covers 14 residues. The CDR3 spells CASSLGGVVDGYTF. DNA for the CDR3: TGCGCCAGCAGCTTGGGGGGGGTCGTGGATGGCTACACCTTC.

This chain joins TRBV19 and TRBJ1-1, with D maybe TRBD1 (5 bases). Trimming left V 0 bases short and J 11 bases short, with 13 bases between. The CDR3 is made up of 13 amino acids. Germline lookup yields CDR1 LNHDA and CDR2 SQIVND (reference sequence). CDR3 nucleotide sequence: TGTGCCAGTAGTATAGAGAGCGGGACTAACGCTTTCTTT. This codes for CASSIESGTNAFF.

CDR3 DNA sequence: TGTGCCAGCAGTTTTAAAACTTTCCGGGGAGGCACCTCCGGGGAGCTGTTTTTT. This codes for CASSFKTFRGGTSGELFF. The rearrangement links TRBV28 to TRBJ2-2; D might be TRBD2 (6 bases). Trimming shortened V by 3 bases and J by 6 bases, and 23 bases separated the two germline ends. CDR1 MDHEN and CDR2 SYDVKM come from the germline V gene. This CDR3 region has 18 residues. Combining the CDR3 with reference TRBV28 and TRBJ2-2 gives the whole variable domain DVKVTQSSRYLVKRTGEKVFLECVQDMDHENMFWYRQDPGLGLRLIYFSYDVKMKEKGDIPEGYSVSREKKERFSLILESASTNQTSMYLCASSFKTFRGGTSGELFFGEGSRLTVL.

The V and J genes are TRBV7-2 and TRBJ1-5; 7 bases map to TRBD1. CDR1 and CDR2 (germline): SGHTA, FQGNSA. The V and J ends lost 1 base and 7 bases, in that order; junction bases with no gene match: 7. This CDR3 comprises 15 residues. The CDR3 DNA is TGTGCCAGCAGCTTAGGCAGGGGGGGTGGGCAGCCCCAGCATTTT. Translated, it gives CASSLGRGGGQPQHF.

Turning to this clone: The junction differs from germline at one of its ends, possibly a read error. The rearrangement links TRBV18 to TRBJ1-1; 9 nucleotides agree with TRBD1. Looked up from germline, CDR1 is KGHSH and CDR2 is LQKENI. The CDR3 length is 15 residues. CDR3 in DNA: TGTGCCAGCTCCCCACAGGGGGCAGGGAACACTGAAGCTTTCTTT. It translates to CASSPQGAGNTEAFF.

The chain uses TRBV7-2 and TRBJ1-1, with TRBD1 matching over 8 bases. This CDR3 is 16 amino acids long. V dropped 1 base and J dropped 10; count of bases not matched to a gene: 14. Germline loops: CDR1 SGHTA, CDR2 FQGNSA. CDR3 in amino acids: CASSLDRFIQGQGAFF. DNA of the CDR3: TGTGCCAGCAGCTTAGATCGTTTTATCCAAGGACAGGGAGCTTTCTTT.

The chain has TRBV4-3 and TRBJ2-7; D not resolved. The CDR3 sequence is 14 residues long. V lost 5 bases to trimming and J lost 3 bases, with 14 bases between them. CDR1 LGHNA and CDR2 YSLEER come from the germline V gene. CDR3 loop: CASSYTGVDYEQYF. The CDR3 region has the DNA TGCGCCAGCAGCTATACGGGTGTAGACTACGAGCAGTACTTC.